The 18 T cell receptor beta chains below were found in one sample sequenced in a study of cytomegalovirus exposure and HLA in healthy donors. Primers for the PCR totalled 60 Vbeta and 13 Jbeta. Sequencing was performed with immunoSEQ multiplex PCR; in TCRdb, only in-frame clones are kept and a portion is missing. The sample lists tens of thousands of clones, about 80% occurring once. Material: PBMCs. These receptors were taken from a man aged 45-60 years in good health and CMV-seropositive.

The V gene is TRBV2, the J gene TRBJ2-2; 14 bases align to TRBD2. The CDR3 runs to 19 residues. CDR1 and CDR2 (germline): SNHLY, FYNNEI. Germline trimming cut 4 bases from V and 4 bases from J; bases unmatched to any gene: 11. CDR3 residues: CASSVLGLAGVAGTGELFF. The CDR3 DNA sequence: TGTGCCAGCAGTGTGTTGGGACTAGCGGGAGTCGCGGGCACCGGGGAGCTGTTTTTT.

The chain employs TRBV30 and TRBJ1-2; 7 bases map to TRBD1. The CDR3 is 13 residues long. V lost 5 bases, J lost 4 bases, and 7 bases stayed unmatched. Germline CDR1 reads GTSNPN; CDR2 reads SVGIG (reference sequence). CDR3 residues: CAWASGQAYGYTF. CDR3 in DNA: TGTGCCTGGGCCAGTGGACAGGCCTATGGCTACACCTTC.

The chain carries TRBV25-1 and TRBJ1-4, with D possibly matching TRBD1 (6 bases). V was shortened by 1 base and J by 0 bases, with 12 bases between the two germline ends. The length of the CDR3 is 17 residues. Germline CDR1 reads MGHDK; CDR2 reads SYGVNS. CDR3 loop: CASSEFLSGATNEKLFF. The CDR3 nucleotides are TGTGCCAGCAGTGAATTCCTGTCAGGGGCAACTAATGAAAAACTGTTTTTT.

The chain recombines TRBV2 with TRBJ1-3; the match to TRBD1 covers 12 bases. The CDR3 length is 17 residues. V gave up 2 bases and J gave up 3 bases; unmatched junction bases: 5. Germline-derived CDR1 and CDR2 are SNHLY and FYNNEI. This CDR3 is CASSERDRGLFGNTIYF. DNA for the CDR3: TGTGCCAGCAGTGAACGGGACAGGGGGCTGTTTGGAAACACCATATATTTT.

The chain has TRBV4-1 and TRBJ2-2, with TRBD1 identical over 7 bases. V gave up 4 bases and J gave up 7 bases; unmatched junction bases: 6. Germline V lookup: CDR1 MGHRA, CDR2 YSYEKL. The length of the CDR3 is 14 residues. The CDR3 loop reads CASSLQGVGGELFF. CDR3 nucleotides: TGCGCCAGCAGCCTTCAGGGGGTAGGCGGGGAGCTGTTTTTT.

The chain uses TRBV4-1 and TRBJ2-1; 8 bases align to TRBD2. After removal of 3 bases from V and 5 bases from J, the junction contained 3 bases not matched to a gene. The germline V gene has CDR1 MGHRA and CDR2 YSYEKL. This CDR3 has 14 amino acids. The CDR3, as DNA: TGCGCCAGCAGCCACCTACTAGCGGACAATGAGCAGTTCTTC. This encodes CASSHLLADNEQFF.

The rearrangement uses TRBV5-1 and TRBJ1-4; D is unclear. CDR1 is SGHRS, CDR2 YFSETQ, per germline. The CDR3 spans 17 residues. Trimming left V 0 bases short and J 0 bases short, with 12 bases between. Here the CDR3 reads CASSLGAYPTTNEKLFF. In DNA form, the CDR3 reads TGCGCCAGCAGCTTGGGGGCGTACCCGACAACTAATGAAAAACTGTTTTTT.

The chain combines TRBV7-9 with TRBJ2-5, with 11 bases aligning to TRBD2. The J call is uncertain, as TRBJ2-7 better fits the DNA end. There are 15 residues in the CDR3. The V gene's germline CDR1 is SEHNR and CDR2 FQNEAQ (reference sequence). This CDR3 reads CASSFASGRTYEQYF. The CDR3 DNA reads TGTGCCAGCAGCTTTGCTAGCGGGAGGACCTACGAGCAGTACTTC.

The chain carries TRBV6-5 and TRBJ2-3, with 8 bases aligning to TRBD2. The length of the CDR3 is 16 residues. Germline trimming cut 0 bases from V and 1 base from J; bases unmatched to any gene: 3. Germline V gene sequence: CDR1 MNHEY, CDR2 SVGAGI. CDR3 in amino acids: CASSYSPAGGTDTQYF. The CDR3 DNA reads TGTGCCAGCAGTTACTCGCCAGCGGGGGGCACAGATACGCAGTATTTT.

The V and J genes are TRBV7-9 and TRBJ1-5; 8 bases are a match to TRBD1. Trimming took 8 bases from V and 4 from J; bases not matched to a gene: 4. This CDR3 is 13 amino acids long. The germline V gene has CDR1 SEHNR and CDR2 FQNEAQ (reference sequence). The CDR3 coding sequence is TGTGCCAGCCAGGGGGCGGCTAATCAGCCCCAGCATTTT. It translates to CASQGAANQPQHF. Full variable domain (missing parts from reference TRBV7-9 and TRBJ1-5): DTGVSQNPRHKITKRGQNVTFRCDPISEHNRLYWYRQTLGQGPEFLTYFQNEAQLEKSRLLSDRFSAERPKGSFSTLEIQRTEQGDSAMYLCASQGAANQPQHFGDGTRLSIL.

The V gene is TRBV29-1, the J gene TRBJ2-7; 9 nucleotides line up with TRBD1. With V trimmed by 4 bases and J by 3 bases, 10 bases remained unmatched. From germline, CDR1 is SQVTM and CDR2 ANQGSEA. The CDR3 loop spans 15 amino acids. In DNA form, the CDR3 reads TGCAGCGTTGCAACGACCGGGACAGGGCGCTACGAGCAGTACTTC. It codes for CSVATTGTGRYEQYF.

This clone was picked up a small number of times. The V gene is TRBV30, the J gene TRBJ2-3; 8 nucleotides match TRBD1. With V trimmed by 5 bases and J by 5 bases, 9 bases remained unmatched. The CDR3 runs 14 residues. Germline V gene data show CDR1 as GTSNPN and CDR2 as SVGIG (reference sequence). The CDR3 DNA reads as TGTGCCTGGTCGACAGGGGTAAGGAAAGATACGCAGTATTTT. Protein sequence: CAWSTGVRKDTQYF.

This chain uses TRBV7-6 with TRBJ1-1; 9 bases map to TRBD1. This CDR3 region has 15 residues. The trim removed 5 bases at V and 1 base at J, leaving 5 bases unmatched. CDR1 and CDR2 (germline): SGHVS, FNYEAQ. CDR3 sequence: CASSRRQGENTEAFF. DNA for the CDR3: TGTGCCAGCAGCCGGCGACAGGGGGAGAACACTGAAGCTTTCTTT. Using reference TRBV7-6 and TRBJ1-1 for the parts outside the CDR3, the full variable domain is GAGVSQSPRYKVTKRGQDVALRCDPISGHVSLYWYRQALGQGPEFLTYFNYEAQQDKSGLPNDRFSAERPEGSISTLTIQRTEQRDSAMYRCASSRRQGENTEAFFGQGTRLTVV.

The CDR3 is CASSLRGLGAYTDTQYF. CDR3 in DNA: TGTGCCAGCAGCCTTCGCGGTCTGGGGGCCTACACAGATACGCAGTATTTT. V is TRBV9 and J is TRBJ2-3, with D tentatively TRBD1 (6 bases). The germline gives CDR1 SGDLS, CDR2 YYNGEE. This CDR3 contains 17 residues. V lost 4 bases to trimming and J lost 2 bases, with 20 bases between them.

V and J are TRBV18 and TRBJ2-1; TRBD2 matches 9 bases. The CDR3 totals 16 residues. V lost 3 bases to trimming and J lost 13 bases; unmatched junction nucleotides: 16. From germline, CDR1 is KGHSH and CDR2 LQKENI. The DNA of the CDR3 is TGTGCCAGCTCACCCCCCGCAGGAGCGGGAGGCAATTTACAGTTCTTC. Translated: CASSPPAGAGGNLQFF.

The chain employs TRBV7-9 and TRBJ1-3; 9 bases fit TRBD1. With V trimmed by 5 bases and J by 4 bases, 6 bases remained unmatched. CDR1 is SEHNR, CDR2 FQNEAQ, per germline (reference sequence). The CDR3 is made up of 15 amino acids. The CDR3 here is CASSHSTGGGNTIYF. The DNA for the CDR3 is TGTGCCAGCAGCCACTCGACAGGGGGAGGAAACACCATATATTTT.

The rearrangement uses TRBV5-1 and TRBJ2-1; 9 bases align to TRBD2. Per the germline V gene, CDR1 is SGHRS and CDR2 is YFSETQ. Trimming took 3 bases from V and 4 from J; bases not matched to a gene: 2. This CDR3 is 14 amino acids long. The CDR3 coding sequence is TGCGCCAGCAGCTCGGGACTAGCATACAATGAGCAGTTCTTC. It specifies CASSSGLAYNEQFF.

V is TRBV6-1 and J is TRBJ1-5; possibly TRBD1 for D (5 bases). CDR1 is MNHNS, CDR2 SASEGT, per germline. The ends were cut back, 1 base at V and 9 bases at J, with 13 bases in the middle. This CDR3 is built from 14 residues. The chain's CDR3 is CASSEGQPHRPQHF. The CDR3 nucleotides are TGTGCCAGCAGTGAAGGACAGCCCCATCGGCCCCAGCATTTT.